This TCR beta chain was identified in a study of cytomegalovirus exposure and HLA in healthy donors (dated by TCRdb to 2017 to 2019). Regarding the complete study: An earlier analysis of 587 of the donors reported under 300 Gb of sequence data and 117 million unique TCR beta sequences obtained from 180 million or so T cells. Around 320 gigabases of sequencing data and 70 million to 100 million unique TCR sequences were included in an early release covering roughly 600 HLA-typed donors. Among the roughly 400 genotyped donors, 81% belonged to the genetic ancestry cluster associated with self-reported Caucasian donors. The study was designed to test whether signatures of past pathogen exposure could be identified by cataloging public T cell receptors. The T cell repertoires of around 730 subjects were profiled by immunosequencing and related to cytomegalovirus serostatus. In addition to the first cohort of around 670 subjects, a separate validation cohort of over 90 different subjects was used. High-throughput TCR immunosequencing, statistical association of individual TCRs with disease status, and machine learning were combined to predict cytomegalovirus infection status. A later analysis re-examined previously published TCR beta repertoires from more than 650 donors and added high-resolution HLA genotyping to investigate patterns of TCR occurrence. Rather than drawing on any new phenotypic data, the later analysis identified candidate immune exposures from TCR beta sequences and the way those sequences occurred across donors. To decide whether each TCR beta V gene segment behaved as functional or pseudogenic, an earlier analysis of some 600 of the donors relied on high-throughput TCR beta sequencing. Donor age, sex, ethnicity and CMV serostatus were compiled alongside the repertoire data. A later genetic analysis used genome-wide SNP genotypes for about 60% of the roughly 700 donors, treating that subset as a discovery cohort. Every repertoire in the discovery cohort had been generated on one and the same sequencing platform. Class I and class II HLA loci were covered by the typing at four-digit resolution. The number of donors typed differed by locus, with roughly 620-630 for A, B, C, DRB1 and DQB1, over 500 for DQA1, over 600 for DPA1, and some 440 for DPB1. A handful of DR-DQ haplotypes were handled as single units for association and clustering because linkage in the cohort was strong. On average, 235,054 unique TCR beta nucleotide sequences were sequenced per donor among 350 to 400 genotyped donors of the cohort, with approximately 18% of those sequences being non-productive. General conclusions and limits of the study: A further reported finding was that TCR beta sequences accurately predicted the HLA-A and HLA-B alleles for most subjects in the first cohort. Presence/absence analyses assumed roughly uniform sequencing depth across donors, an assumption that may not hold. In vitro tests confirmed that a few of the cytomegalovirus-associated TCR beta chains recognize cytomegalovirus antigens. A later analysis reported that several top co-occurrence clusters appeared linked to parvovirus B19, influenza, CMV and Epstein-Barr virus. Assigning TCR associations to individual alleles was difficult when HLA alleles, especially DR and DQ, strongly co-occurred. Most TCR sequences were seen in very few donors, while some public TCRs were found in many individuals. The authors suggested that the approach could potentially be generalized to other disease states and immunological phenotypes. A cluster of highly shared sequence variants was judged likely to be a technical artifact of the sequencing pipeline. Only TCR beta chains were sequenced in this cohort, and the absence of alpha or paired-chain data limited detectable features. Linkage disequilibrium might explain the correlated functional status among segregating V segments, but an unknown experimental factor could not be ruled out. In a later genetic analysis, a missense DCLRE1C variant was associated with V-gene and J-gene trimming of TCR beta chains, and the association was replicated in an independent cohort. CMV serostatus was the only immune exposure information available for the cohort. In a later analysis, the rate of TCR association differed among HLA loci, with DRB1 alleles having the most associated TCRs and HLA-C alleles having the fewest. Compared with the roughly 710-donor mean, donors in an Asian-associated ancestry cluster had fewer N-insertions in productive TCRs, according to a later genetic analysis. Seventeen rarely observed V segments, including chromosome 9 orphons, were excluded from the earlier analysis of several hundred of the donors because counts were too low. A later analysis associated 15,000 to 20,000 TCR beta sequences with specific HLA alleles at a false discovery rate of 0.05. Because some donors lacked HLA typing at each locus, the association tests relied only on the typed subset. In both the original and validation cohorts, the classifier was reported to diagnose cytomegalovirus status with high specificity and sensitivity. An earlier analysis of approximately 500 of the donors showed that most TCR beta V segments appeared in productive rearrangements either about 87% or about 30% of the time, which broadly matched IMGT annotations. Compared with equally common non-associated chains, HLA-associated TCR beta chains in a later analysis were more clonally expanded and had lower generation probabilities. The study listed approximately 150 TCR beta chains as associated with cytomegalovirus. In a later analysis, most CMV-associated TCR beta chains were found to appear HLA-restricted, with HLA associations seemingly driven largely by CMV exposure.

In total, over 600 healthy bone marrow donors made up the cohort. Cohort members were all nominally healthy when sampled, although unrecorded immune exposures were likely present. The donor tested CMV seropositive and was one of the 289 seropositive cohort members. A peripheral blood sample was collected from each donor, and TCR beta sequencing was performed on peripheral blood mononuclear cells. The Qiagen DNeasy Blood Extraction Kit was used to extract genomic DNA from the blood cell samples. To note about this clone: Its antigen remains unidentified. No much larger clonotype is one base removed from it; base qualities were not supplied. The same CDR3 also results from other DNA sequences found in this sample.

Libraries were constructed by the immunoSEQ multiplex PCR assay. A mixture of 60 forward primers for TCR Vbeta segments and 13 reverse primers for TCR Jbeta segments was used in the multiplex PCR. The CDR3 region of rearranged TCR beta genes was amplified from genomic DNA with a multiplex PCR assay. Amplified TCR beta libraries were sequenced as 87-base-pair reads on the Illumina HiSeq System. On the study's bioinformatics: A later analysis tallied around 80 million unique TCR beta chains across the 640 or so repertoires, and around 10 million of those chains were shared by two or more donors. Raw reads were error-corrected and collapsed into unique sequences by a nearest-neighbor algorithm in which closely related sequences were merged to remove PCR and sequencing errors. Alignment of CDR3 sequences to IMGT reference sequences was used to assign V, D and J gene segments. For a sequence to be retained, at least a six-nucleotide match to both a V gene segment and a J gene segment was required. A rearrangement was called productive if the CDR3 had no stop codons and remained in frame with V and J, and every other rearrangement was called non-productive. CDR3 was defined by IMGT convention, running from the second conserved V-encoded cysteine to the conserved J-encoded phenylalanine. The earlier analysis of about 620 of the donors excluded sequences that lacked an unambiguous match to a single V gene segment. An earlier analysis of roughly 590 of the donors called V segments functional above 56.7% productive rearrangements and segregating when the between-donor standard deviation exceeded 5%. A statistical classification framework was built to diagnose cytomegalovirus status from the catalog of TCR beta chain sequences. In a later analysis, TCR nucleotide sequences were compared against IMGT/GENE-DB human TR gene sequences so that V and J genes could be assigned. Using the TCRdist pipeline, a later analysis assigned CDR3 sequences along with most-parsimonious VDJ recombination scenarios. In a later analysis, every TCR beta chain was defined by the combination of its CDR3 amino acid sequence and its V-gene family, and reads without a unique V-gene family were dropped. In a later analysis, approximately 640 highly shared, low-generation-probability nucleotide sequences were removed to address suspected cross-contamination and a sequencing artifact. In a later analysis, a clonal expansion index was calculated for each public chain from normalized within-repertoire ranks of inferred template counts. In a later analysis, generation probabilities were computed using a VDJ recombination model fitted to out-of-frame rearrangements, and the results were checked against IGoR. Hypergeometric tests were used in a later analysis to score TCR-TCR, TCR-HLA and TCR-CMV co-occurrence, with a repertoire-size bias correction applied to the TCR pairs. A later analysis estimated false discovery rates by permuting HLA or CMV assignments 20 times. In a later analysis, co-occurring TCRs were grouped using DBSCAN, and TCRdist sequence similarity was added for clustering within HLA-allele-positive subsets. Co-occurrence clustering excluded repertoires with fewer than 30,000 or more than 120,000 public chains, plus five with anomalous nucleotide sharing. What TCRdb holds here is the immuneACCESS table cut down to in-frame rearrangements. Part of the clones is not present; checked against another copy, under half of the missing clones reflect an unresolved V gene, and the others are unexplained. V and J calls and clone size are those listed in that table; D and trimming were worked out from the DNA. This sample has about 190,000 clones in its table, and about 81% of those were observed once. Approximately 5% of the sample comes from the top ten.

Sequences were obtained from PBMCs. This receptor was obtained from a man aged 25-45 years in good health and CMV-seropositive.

In nucleotide form, the sequence is TGCAGCGCTCAAGACAGCTATGGCTACACCTTC. This yields the protein CSAQDSYGYTF. This chain is built from TRBV29-1 and TRBJ1-2; TRBD1 could be the D gene, as 5 bases match. The CDR3 runs 11 amino acids, cysteine and phenylalanine included. Only the CDR3 part of the read is kept: 33 bases, read in frame from the first base. Between the V and J ends, shortened by 7 bases and 4 bases respectively, the junction contains 10 bases. CDR1 and CDR2, per the germline V gene, are SQVTM and ANQGSEA.